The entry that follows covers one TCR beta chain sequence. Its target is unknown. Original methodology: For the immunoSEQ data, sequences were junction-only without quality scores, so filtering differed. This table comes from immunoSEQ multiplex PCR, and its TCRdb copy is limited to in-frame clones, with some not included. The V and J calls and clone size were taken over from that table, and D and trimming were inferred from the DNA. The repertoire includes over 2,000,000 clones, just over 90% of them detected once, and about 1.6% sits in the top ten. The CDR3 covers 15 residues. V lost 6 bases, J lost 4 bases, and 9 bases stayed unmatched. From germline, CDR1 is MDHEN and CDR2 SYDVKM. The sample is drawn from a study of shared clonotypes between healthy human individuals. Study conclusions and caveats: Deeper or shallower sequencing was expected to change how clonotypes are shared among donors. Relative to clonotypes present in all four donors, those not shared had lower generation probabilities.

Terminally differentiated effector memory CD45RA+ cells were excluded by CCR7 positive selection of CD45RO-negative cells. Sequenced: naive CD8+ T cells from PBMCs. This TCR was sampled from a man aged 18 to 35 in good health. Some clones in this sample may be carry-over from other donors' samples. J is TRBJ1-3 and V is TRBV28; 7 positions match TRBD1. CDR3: CASSHRGVRGNTIYF. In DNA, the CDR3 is TGTGCCAGCAGCCACAGGGGTGTAAGGGGAAACACCATATATTTT.